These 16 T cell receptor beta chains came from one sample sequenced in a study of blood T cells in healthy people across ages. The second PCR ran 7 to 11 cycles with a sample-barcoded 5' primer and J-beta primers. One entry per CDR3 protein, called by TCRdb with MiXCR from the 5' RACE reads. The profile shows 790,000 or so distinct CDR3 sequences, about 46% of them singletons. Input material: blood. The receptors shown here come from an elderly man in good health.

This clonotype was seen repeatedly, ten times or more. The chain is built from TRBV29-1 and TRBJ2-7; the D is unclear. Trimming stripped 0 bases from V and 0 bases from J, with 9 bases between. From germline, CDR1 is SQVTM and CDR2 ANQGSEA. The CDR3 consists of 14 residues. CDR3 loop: CSVEERSHSYEQYF. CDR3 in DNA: TGCAGCGTTGAAGAAAGGAGCCACTCCTACGAGCAGTACTTC.

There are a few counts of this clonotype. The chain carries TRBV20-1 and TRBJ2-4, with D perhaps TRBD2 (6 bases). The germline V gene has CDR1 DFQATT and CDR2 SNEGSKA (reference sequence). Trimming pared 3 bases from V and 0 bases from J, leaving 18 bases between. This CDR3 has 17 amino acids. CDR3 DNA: TGCAGTGCTAGCCCTCCGACTAGGATGCTAGCCAAAAACATTCAGTACTTC. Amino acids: CSASPPTRMLAKNIQYF.

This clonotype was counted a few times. CDR3 in amino acids: CASSYGTSGSTDTQYF. The CDR3 DNA is TGCGCCAGCAGCTACGGGACTAGCGGGAGCACAGATACGCAGTATTTT. The rearrangement links TRBV5-1 to TRBJ2-3, with 12 bases lining up with TRBD2. The CDR3 is 16 amino acids. The V and J ends lost 3 bases and 0 bases, in that order; junction bases with no gene match: 2. Per the germline V gene, CDR1 is SGHRS and CDR2 is YFSETQ.

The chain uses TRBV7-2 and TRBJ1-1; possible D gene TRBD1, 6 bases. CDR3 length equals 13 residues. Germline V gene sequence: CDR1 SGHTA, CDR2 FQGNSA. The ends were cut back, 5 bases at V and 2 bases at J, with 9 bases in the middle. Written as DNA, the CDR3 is TGTGCCAGCAGCGCGGGACAAAACACTGAAGCTTTCTTT. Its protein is CASSAGQNTEAFF. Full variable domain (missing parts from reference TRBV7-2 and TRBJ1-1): GAGVSQSPSNKVTEKGKDVELRCDPISGHTALYWYRQSLGQGLEFLIYFQGNSAPDKSGLPSDRFSAERTGGSVSTLTIQRTQQEDSAVYLCASSAGQNTEAFFGQGTRLTVV.

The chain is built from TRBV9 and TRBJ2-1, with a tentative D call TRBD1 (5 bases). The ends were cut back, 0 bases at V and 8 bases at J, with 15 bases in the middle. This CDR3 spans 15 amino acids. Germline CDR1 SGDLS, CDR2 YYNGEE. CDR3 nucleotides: TGTGCCAGCAGCGTAGGTGGCAGGGTTACGGATGAGCAGTTCTTC. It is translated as CASSVGGRVTDEQFF.

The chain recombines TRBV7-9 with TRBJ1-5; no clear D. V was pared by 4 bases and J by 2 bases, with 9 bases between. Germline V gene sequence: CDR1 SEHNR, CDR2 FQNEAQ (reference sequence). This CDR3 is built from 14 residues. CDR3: CASSSGWGNQPQHF. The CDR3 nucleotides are TGTGCCAGCAGCTCGGGTTGGGGCAATCAGCCCCAGCATTTT.

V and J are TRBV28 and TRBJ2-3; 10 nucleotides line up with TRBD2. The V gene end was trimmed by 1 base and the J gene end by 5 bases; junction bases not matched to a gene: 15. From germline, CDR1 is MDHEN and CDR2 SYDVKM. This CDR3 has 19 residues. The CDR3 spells CASSLYVASGSQAGDTQYF. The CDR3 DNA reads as TGTGCCAGCAGTTTATATGTTGCTAGCGGGAGCCAGGCAGGAGATACGCAGTATTTT. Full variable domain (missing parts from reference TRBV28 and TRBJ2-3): DVKVTQSSRYLVKRTGEKVFLECVQDMDHENMFWYRQDPGLGLRLIYFSYDVKMKEKGDIPEGYSVSREKKERFSLILESASTNQTSMYLCASSLYVASGSQAGDTQYFGPGTRLTVL.

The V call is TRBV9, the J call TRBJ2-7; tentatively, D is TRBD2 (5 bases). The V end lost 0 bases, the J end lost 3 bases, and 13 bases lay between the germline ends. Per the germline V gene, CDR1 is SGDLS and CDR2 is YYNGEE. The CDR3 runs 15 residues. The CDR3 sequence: CASSVGGLYFYEQYF. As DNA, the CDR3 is TGTGCCAGCAGCGTAGGCGGGCTCTACTTCTACGAGCAGTACTTC.

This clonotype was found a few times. CDR3 amino acids: CASSLLGQFHEKLFF. CDR3 nucleotide sequence: TGCGCCAGCAGCTTGTTAGGACAGTTTCATGAAAAACTGTTTTTT. V usage is TRBV5-1 and J usage is TRBJ1-4; D is possibly TRBD1 (6 bases). The V gene's germline CDR1 is SGHRS and CDR2 YFSETQ. V lost 1 base and J 6 bases, leaving 13 bases between the germline ends. The CDR3 has 15 residues.

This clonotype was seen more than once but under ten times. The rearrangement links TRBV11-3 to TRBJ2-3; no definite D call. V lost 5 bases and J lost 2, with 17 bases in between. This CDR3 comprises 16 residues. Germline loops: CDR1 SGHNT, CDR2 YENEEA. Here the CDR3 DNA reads TGTGCCAGCAGCCGCGGAAACCCGGACCCCACAGATACGCAGTATTTT. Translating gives CASSRGNPDPTDTQYF.

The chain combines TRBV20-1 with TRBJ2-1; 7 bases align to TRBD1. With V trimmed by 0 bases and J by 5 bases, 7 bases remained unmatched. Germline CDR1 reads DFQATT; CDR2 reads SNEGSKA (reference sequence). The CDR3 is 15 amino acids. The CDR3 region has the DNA TGCAGTGCTAGAGATTCTGGACAGGTCAACAATGAGCAGTTCTTC. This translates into CSARDSGQVNNEQFF.

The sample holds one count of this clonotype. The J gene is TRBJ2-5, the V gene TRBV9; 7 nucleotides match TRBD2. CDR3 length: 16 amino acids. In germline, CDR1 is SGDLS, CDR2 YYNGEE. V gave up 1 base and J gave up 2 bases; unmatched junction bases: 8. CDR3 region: CASSVLAGTNQETQYF. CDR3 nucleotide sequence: TGTGCCAGCAGCGTATTGGCCGGGACTAATCAAGAGACCCAGTACTTC.

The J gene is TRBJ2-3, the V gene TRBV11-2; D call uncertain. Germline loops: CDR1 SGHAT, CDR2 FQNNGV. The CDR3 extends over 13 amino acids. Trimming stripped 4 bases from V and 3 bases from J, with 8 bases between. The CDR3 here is CASSSIVTDTQYF. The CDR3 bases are TGTGCCAGCAGCTCGATAGTAACAGATACGCAGTATTTT.

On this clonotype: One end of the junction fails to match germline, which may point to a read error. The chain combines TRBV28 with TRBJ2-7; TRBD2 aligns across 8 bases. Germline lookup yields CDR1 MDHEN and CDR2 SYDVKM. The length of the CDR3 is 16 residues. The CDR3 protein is CAGSDLKRGPPYEQYF. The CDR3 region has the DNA TGTGCCGGCAGCGATCTAAAGCGGGGGCCCCCTTACGAGCAGTACTTC.

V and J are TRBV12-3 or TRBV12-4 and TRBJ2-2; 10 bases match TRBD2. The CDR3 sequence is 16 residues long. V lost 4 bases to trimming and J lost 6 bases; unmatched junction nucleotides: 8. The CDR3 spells CASSSYSGRTAGELFF. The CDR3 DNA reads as TGTGCCAGCAGTTCCTATAGCGGGAGGACCGCCGGGGAGCTGTTTTTT.

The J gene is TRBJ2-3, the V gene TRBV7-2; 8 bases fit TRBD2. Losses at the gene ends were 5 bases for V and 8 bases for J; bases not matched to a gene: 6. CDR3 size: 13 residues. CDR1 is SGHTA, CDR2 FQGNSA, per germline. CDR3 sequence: CASSTSGSGTQYF. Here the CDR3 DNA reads TGTGCCAGCAGCACGAGCGGGAGTGGTACGCAGTATTTT.